The T cell receptor (beta chain) under discussion was sequenced for a study of beta chain features in type 1 diabetes. Germline-derived CDR1 and CDR2 are SGHTA and FQGNSA. The CDR3 loop spans 12 amino acids. Points on this clone: Its antigen is not identified. Sequence at one end of the junction differs from germline and may be a read error.

All of the isolated RNA was reverse transcribed, so expressed TCRB transcripts were sequenced. Clones were sequenced by immunoSEQ multiplex PCR, and TCRdb holds only the in-frame ones, with some missing. The table records about half a million clones, approximately 30% of them present only once. Study-wide points: Shorter templates might be favored by PCR, equally in patients and controls. The study found moderately but significantly shorter TCRB CDR3s in all four CD4+ subsets of Type 1 diabetes patients. In comparison with healthy donors, patients had naive, central memory and Treg TCRB repertoires that appeared more similar.

This receptor was identified in a man aged 18 to 29 in good health. The rearrangement links TRBV7-2 to TRBJ2-7, with 7 nucleotides matching TRBD2. Source material: naive CD4+ T cells from blood. The CDR3 nucleotides read TGTGCCAGCAGCTTCAATAAAGCGGGACCCTCCTTC. It codes for CASSFNKAGPSF. Full variable domain (rest looked up from reference TRBV7-2 and TRBJ2-7): GAGVSQSPSNKVTEKGKDVELRCDPISGHTALYWYRQSLGQGLEFLIYFQGNSAPDKSGLPSDRFSAERTGGSVSTLTIQRTQQEDSAVYLCASSFNKAGPSFGPGTRLTVT.